This TCR beta chain was profiled in a study of a mutant IDH1 vaccine in newly diagnosed glioma. Measured with immunoSEQ multiplex PCR; TCRdb has only the in-frame clones, and not every one. The sample carries about 35,000 clones, approximately 87% recorded once. Germline CDR1 is SGHTA and CDR2 is FQGNSA. V lost 5 bases to trimming and J lost 1 base; unmatched junction nucleotides: 13. There are 19 residues in the CDR3. Described time point: week 47, end of study. Each dose of the vaccine consisted of 300 ug of mutant IDH1 20-mer peptide, with topical imiquimod. To note about this clone: What it binds is not known.

The receptor's source is a woman in her twenties or thirties with glioma. The sequences come from PBMCs, collected from a glioma patient whose treatment included an IDH1 peptide vaccine. The J gene is TRBJ1-5, the V gene TRBV7-2; TRBD1 matches at 11 bases. The DNA of the CDR3 is TGTGCCAGCAGCCCCAAGGGACAGGGGGATTCAAGGAGCAATCAGCCCCAGCATTTT. The encoded protein is CASSPKGQGDSRSNQPQHF.